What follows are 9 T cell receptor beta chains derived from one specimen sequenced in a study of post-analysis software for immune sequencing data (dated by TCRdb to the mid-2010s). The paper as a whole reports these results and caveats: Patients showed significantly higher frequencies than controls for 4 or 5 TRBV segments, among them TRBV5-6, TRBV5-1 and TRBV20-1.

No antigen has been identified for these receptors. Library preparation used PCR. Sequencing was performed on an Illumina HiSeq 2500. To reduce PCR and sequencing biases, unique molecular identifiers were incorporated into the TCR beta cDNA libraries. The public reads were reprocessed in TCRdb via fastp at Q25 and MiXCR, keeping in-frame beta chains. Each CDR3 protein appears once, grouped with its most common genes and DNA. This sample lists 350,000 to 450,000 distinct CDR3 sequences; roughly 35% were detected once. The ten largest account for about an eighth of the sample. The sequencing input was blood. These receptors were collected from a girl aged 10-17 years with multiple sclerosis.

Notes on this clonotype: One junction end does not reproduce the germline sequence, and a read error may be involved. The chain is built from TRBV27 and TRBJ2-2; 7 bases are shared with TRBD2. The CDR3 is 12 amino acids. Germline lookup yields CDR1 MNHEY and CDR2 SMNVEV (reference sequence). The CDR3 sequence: CASSDIWGGLFF. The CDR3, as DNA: TGTGCCAGCTCCGACATTTGGGGGGGGCTGTTTTTT.

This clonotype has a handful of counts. The DNA for the CDR3 is TGTGCCAGCAGTTTAGGAATCGGTAGAGCCAAAAACATTCAGTACTTC. It is translated as CASSLGIGRAKNIQYF. This chain uses TRBV12-3 or TRBV12-4 with TRBJ2-4; D gene ambiguous. With 1 base removed from V and 0 bases from J, the gap between germline ends came to 10 bases. This CDR3 has 16 residues.

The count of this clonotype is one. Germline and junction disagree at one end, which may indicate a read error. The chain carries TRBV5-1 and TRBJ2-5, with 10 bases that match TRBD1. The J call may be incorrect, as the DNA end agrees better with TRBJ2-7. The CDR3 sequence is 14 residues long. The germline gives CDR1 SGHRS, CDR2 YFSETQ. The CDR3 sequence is CASRLDRGNYEQYF. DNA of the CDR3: TGCGCCAGCAGGTTGGACAGGGGGAACTACGAGCAGTACTTC.

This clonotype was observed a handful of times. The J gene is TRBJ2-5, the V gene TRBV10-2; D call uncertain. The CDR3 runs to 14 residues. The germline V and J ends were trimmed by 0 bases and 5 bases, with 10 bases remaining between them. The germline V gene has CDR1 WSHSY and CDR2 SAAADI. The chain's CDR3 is CASSESLVRETQYF. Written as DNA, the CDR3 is TGCGCCAGCAGTGAGTCGCTGGTCAGGGAGACCCAGTACTTC.

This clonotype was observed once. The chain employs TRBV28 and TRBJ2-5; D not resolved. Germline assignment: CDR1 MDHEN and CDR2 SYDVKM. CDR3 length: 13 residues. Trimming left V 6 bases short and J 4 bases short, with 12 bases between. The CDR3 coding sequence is TGTGCCAGCAGCATTCAGGTTTCAGAGACCCAGTACTTC. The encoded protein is CASSIQVSETQYF. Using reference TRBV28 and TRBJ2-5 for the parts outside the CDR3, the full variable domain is DVKVTQSSRYLVKRTGEKVFLECVQDMDHENMFWYRQDPGLGLRLIYFSYDVKMKEKGDIPEGYSVSREKKERFSLILESASTNQTSMYLCASSIQVSETQYFGPGTRLLVL.

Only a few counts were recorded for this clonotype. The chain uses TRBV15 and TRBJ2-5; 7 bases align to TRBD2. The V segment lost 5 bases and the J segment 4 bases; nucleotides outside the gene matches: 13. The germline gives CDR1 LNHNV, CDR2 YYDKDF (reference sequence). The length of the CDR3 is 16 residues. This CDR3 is CATSPNSGGRGETQYF. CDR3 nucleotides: TGTGCCACCAGCCCTAACTCGGGGGGAAGAGGAGAGACCCAGTACTTC.

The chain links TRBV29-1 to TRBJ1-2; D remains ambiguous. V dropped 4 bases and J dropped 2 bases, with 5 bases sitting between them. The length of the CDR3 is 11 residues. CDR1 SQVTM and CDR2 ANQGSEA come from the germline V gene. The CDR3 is CSVAQNYGYTF. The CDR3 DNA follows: TGCAGCGTTGCCCAGAACTATGGCTACACCTTC.

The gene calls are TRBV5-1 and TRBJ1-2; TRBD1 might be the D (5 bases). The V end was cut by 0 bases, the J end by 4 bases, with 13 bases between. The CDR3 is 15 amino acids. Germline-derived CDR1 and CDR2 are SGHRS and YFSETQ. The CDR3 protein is CASSLAQGDIYGYTF. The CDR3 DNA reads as TGCGCCAGCAGCTTGGCCCAGGGAGACATCTATGGCTACACCTTC. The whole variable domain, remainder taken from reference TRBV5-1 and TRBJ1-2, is KAGVTQTPRYLIKTRGQQVTLSCSPISGHRSVSWYQQTPGQGLQFLFEYFSETQRNKGNFPGRFSGRQFSNSRSEMNVSTLELGDSALYLCASSLAQGDIYGYTFGSGTRLTVV.

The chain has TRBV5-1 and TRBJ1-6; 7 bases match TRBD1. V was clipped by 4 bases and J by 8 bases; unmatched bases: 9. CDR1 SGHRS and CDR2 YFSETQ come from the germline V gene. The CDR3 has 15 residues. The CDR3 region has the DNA TGCGCCAGCAGCAAGACAGGGAGGGAGGATTCACCCCTCCACTTT. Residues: CASSKTGREDSPLHF.